Following are 9 T cell receptor beta chains from one sample sequenced in a study of cytomegalovirus exposure and HLA in healthy donors. PCR was performed using 60 Vbeta and 13 Jbeta primers. Sequenced by immunoSEQ multiplex PCR; TCRdb stores in-frame clones only, minus some. Found here are approximately 190,000 clones, 77% of them singletons; the top ten hold approximately 2.1%. The sequencing input was PBMCs. All receptors come from a woman between 25 and 40 years old in good health and CMV-seropositive.

The chain is built from TRBV7-8 and TRBJ2-7; TRBD1 agrees at 8 bases. Unmatched junction bases numbered 5, after V lost 0 bases and J lost 7 bases. The germline gives CDR1 SGHVS, CDR2 FQNEAQ. There are 14 residues in the CDR3. The CDR3 DNA follows: TGTGCCAGCAGCTTAGCTGCAGGGGGCAGGGAGCAGTACTTC. It codes for CASSLAAGGREQYF. Filled out from reference TRBV7-8 and TRBJ2-7, the complete variable domain reads GAGVSQSPRYKVAKRGQDVALRCDPISGHVSLFWYQQALGQGPEFLTYFQNEAQLDKSGLPSDRFFAERPEGSVSTLKIQRTQQEDSAVYLCASSLAAGGREQYFGPGTRLTVT.

The genes are TRBV19 and TRBJ2-1, with a possible D match to TRBD1 (6 bases). V was shortened by 4 bases and J by 4 bases, with 11 bases between the two germline ends. Germline V lookup: CDR1 LNHDA, CDR2 SQIVND (reference sequence). CDR3 length: 14 residues. CDR3 in DNA: TGTGCCAGTAGTAGGGCAGGGGATTACAATGAGCAGTTCTTC. Residues: CASSRAGDYNEQFF.

The rearrangement links TRBV19 to TRBJ2-3; TRBD2 matches at 15 bases. The germline V gene encodes CDR1 LNHDA and CDR2 SQIVND (reference sequence). Unmatched junction bases numbered 5, after V lost 5 bases and J lost 2 bases. The CDR3 is 17 residues long. CDR3 nucleotide sequence: TGTGCCAGTAGTCTAGGGACTAGCGGGGGGTTCACAGATACGCAGTATTTT. Translation gives CASSLGTSGGFTDTQYF.

V is TRBV5-4 and J is TRBJ2-5; 11 bases are shared with TRBD2. J was trimmed by 5 bases and V by 4 bases; bases with no gene match: 10. Germline CDR1 SGHNT, CDR2 YYREEE (reference sequence). The CDR3 loop spans 16 amino acids. CDR3 bases: TGTGCCAGCAGCAGACAGACTAGCGGGGTTGGGGAGACCCAGTACTTC. Its translation is CASSRQTSGVGETQYF.

This clone was detected a few times. CDR3: CASSPSSTGAGYEQYF. CDR3 sequence (DNA): TGTGCCAGCAGCCCCTCCTCGACGGGAGCGGGTTACGAGCAGTACTTC. The V call is TRBV28, the J call TRBJ2-7, with a possible D match to TRBD2 (6 bases). In germline, CDR1 is MDHEN, CDR2 SYDVKM. The CDR3 extends over 16 amino acids. With 6 bases removed from V and 4 bases from J, the gap between germline ends came to 22 bases.

The chain employs TRBV30 and TRBJ1-2; D is perhaps TRBD1 (6 bases). Trimming pared 0 bases from V and 4 bases from J, leaving 15 bases between. There are 15 residues in the CDR3. CDR1 and CDR2 (germline): GTSNPN, SVGIG (reference sequence). DNA of the CDR3: TGTGCCTGGAGTGTGGTCGGGGGGCATATCTATGGCTACACCTTC. Translated: CAWSVVGGHIYGYTF.

Only one count was recorded for this clone. The chain carries TRBV19 and TRBJ1-4; D unresolved. The germline gives CDR1 LNHDA, CDR2 SQIVND (reference sequence). This CDR3 contains 14 residues. Between the trimmed V and J ends, which lost 3 bases and 5 bases, there was a span of 10 bases. As DNA, the CDR3 is TGTGCCAGTAGTATCCGTCAGGTCAATGAAAAACTGTTTTTT. Translated, it gives CASSIRQVNEKLFF. The full variable domain, in which reference TRBV19 and TRBJ1-4 provide the parts outside the CDR3, is DGGITQSPKYLFRKEGQNVTLSCEQNLNHDAMYWYRQDPGQGLRLIYYSQIVNDFQKGDIAEGYSVSREKKESFPLTVTSAQKNPTAFYLCASSIRQVNEKLFFGSGTQLSVL.

This chain links TRBV4-2 with TRBJ1-3; unclear D gene. Looked up from germline, CDR1 is LGHNA and CDR2 is YNFKEQ. Trimming removed 4 bases from V and 2 bases from J, with 15 bases in between. The CDR3 totals 16 residues. CDR3 protein: CASSLSRELTGNTIYF. CDR3 bases: TGTGCCAGCAGCCTTTCACGGGAACTTACTGGAAACACCATATATTTT.

Remarks on this clone: Distinct nucleotide sequences in the sample also encode this CDR3. This chain joins TRBV7-3 and TRBJ1-6, with D possibly TRBD1 on 5 matching bases. Germline CDR1 is SGHTA and CDR2 is FQGTGA. The CDR3 spans 13 residues. V was shortened by 3 bases and J by 8 bases, with 8 bases between the two germline ends. CDR3 sequence reads: CASSLGGDSPLHF. In DNA, the CDR3 is TGTGCCAGCAGCTTGGGGGGGGATTCACCCCTCCACTTT.